This T cell receptor (beta chain) derives from a study of cytomegalovirus exposure and HLA in healthy donors. PCR amplification relied on 60 Vbeta primers (plus 13 Jbeta primers). Libraries were prepared by immunoSEQ multiplex PCR; TCRdb keeps only in-frame clonotypes and omits some of them. The sample shows approximately 140,000 clones, 81% of them seen only once. Points on this clone: As yet, its antigen is unknown.

Study results and caveats: The authors later found TCR association rates varying by HLA locus, with DRB1 most and HLA-C fewest. In an earlier analysis, about 90% or about 30%: the productive usage of most TCR beta V segments.

V lost 7 bases to trimming and J lost 8 bases, with 11 bases between them. The CDR3 runs 12 residues. The germline gives CDR1 MNHEY, CDR2 SVGAGI. The chain uses TRBV6-5 and TRBJ1-4; tentatively, D is TRBD1 (5 bases). This sequence was found in a man between 18 and 35 years old in good health and CMV-seronegative. Sequenced input: PBMCs. CDR3 sequence reads: CASTGPGEKLFF. The CDR3 DNA follows: TGTGCCAGCACAGGACCAGGGGAAAAACTGTTTTTT.